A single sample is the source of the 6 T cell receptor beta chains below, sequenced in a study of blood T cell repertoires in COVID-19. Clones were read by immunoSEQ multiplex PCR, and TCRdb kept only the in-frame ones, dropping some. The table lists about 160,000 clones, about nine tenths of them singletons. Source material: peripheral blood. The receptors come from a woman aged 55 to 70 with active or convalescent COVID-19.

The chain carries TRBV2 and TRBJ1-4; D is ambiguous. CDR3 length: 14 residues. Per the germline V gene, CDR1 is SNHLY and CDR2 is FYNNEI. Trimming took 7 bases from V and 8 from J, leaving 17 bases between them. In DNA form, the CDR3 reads TGTGCCAGCAATATCGGGTTGCCCGGGGAAAAACTGTTTTTT. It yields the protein CASNIGLPGEKLFF.

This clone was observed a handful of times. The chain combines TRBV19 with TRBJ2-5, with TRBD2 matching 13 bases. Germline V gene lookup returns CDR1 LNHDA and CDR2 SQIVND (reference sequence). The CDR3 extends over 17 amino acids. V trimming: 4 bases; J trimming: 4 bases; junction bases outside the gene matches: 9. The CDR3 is CASSRTSGGAGSETQYF. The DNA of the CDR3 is TGTGCCAGTAGTAGAACTAGCGGGGGGGCGGGTTCAGAGACCCAGTACTTC.

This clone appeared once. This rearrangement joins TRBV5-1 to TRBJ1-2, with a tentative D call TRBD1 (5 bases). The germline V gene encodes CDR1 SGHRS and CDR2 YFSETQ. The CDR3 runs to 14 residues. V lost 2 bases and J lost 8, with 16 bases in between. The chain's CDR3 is CASSLLKQGGGYTF. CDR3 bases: TGCGCCAGCAGCTTATTAAAGCAGGGTGGAGGCTACACCTTC.

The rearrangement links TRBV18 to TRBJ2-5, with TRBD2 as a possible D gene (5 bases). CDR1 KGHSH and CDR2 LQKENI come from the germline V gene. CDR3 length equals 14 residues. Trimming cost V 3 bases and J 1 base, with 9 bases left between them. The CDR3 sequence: CASSPSGSQETQYF. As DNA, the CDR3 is TGTGCCAGCTCACCGAGCGGCAGCCAAGAGACCCAGTACTTC.

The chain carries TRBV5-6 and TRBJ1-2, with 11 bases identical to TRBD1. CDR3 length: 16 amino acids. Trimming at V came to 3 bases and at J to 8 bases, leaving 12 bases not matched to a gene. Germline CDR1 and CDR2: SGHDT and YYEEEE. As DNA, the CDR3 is TGTGCCAGCAGCTCCCGGACAGGGGGCGTAATAGGCGGCTACACCTTC. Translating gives CASSSRTGGVIGGYTF.

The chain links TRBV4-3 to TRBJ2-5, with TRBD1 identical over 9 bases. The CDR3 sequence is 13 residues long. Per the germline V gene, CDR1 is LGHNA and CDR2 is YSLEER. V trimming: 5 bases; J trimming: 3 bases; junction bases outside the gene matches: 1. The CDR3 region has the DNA TGCGCCAGCAGCGGGGACAGGGAAGAGACCCAGTACTTC. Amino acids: CASSGDREETQYF.